Each of the 15 T cell receptor beta chains below was sequenced from the same sample in a study of CXCR3-negative and CXCR3-positive naive CD8 T cells. Study outcomes and limitations: CXCR3-expressing naive cells carried TRB CDR3s more hydrophobic than those of CXCR3-negative naive cells.

UMI-labeled TRB cDNA libraries were prepared by 5' RACE. For each CDR3 protein, TCRdb gives one entry from its re-call of the 5' RACE reads, without DNA. This listing includes tens of thousands of distinct CDR3 sequences. These receptors have no known antigen. Specimen: naive CXCR3+ CD8+ T cells from blood. The subset: CD45RO-CCR7+CD27+CD95- naive CD8+ T cells expressing CXCR3 (TNR3+). Receptors originate from a human donor in good health. Some clones in this sample may be carry-over from other donors' samples.

The rearrangement uses TRBV4-1 and TRBJ2-7; the D call of TRBD1 rests on TCRdb alone, since no DNA is present to check it. Germline lookup yields CDR1 MGHRA and CDR2 YSYEKL. The CDR3 loop spans 15 amino acids. CDR3 amino acids: CASSQEARASYEQYF.

The gene calls are TRBV28 and TRBJ1-1; absent DNA, TCRdb's TRBD1 call cannot be checked. The CDR3 has 14 amino acids. Germline CDR1 MDHEN, CDR2 SYDVKM. This CDR3 reads CASGRLDMGTEAFF.

CDR3 region: CASRRPVIQGSYEQYF. The chain joins TRBV23-1 to TRBJ2-7; TCRdb selects TRBD1, and the lack of DNA leaves this call unchecked. TRBV23-1 is treated as an ORF (open reading frame) with a function not yet certain. The CDR3 contains 16 residues.

V usage is TRBV28 and J usage is TRBJ2-2. Germline assignment: CDR1 MDHEN and CDR2 SYDVKM. This CDR3 has 12 amino acids. This CDR3 reads CASGVVSGELFF.

This chain uses TRBV7-8 with TRBJ1-2. This CDR3 has 16 residues. Germline CDR1 and CDR2: SGHVS and FQNEAQ. CDR3 in amino acids: CASSPREQGPDYGYTF.

The V and J genes are TRBV7-9 and TRBJ2-6; TCRdb selects TRBD2, and the lack of DNA leaves this call unchecked. The CDR3 has 20 residues. From germline, CDR1 is SEHNR and CDR2 FQNEAQ (reference sequence). CDR3 in amino acids: CASSHSLGLLSPSGANVLTF.

The chain couples TRBV2 to TRBJ1-1; TCRdb designates TRBD1, a call that cannot be tested without DNA. The CDR3 runs to 15 residues. Germline CDR1 reads SNHLY; CDR2 reads FYNNEI. CDR3 sequence: CASSGAWRSNTEAFF.

J is TRBJ2-2 and V is TRBV7-3; the D call from TCRdb, TRBD1, cannot be confirmed without DNA. The CDR3 spans 18 residues. Germline CDR1 and CDR2: SGHTA and FQGTGA. Here the CDR3 reads CASSLVGGQGYDTGELFF.

The chain links TRBV7-2 to TRBJ2-7; as DNA is missing, the TRBD1 call by TCRdb cannot be tested. Germline CDR1 SGHTA, CDR2 FQGNSA. CDR3 length equals 16 residues. CDR3 region: CASATDIGLSRLEQYF.

This chain uses TRBV20-1 with TRBJ2-7; with no DNA, the TCRdb D assignment of TRBD2 cannot be verified. This CDR3 has 14 residues. Germline-derived CDR1 and CDR2 are DFQATT and SNEGSKA (reference sequence). CDR3 sequence: CSARDFGLAYEQYF.

V gene TRBV27 combines with J gene TRBJ2-7; with no DNA, the TCRdb D assignment of TRBD1 cannot be verified. Germline values: CDR1 MNHEY, CDR2 SMNVEV (reference sequence). The CDR3 length is 15 residues. CDR3 sequence: CASSLLDRGPTEQYF.

The chain recombines TRBV5-5 with TRBJ2-4; TCRdb names TRBD1, which stays unverified in the absence of DNA. Germline V CDR1 and CDR2: SGHKS, YYEKEE (reference sequence). This CDR3 is built from 14 residues. CDR3 in amino acids: CAQIPGVAKNIQYF.

The chain combines TRBV10-1 with TRBJ2-1; with no DNA, the TCRdb D assignment of TRBD2 cannot be verified. The germline CDR1 and CDR2 sequences are WNHNN and SYGVQD (reference sequence). The CDR3 consists of 16 residues. The CDR3 spells CASSESLGLARNEQFF.

J is TRBJ2-7 and V is TRBV20-1; there is no DNA to check the TCRdb D call of TRBD1. Germline assignment: CDR1 DFQATT and CDR2 SNEGSKA (reference sequence). This CDR3 comprises 14 residues. The CDR3 sequence is CSARDTRSSYEQYF.

This rearrangement joins TRBV29-1 to TRBJ2-3; the D call of TRBD2 rests on TCRdb alone, since no DNA is present to check it. Per germline, CDR1 SQVTM and CDR2 ANQGSEA. The CDR3 has 14 amino acids. This CDR3 is CSVKLAEGPDTQYF.